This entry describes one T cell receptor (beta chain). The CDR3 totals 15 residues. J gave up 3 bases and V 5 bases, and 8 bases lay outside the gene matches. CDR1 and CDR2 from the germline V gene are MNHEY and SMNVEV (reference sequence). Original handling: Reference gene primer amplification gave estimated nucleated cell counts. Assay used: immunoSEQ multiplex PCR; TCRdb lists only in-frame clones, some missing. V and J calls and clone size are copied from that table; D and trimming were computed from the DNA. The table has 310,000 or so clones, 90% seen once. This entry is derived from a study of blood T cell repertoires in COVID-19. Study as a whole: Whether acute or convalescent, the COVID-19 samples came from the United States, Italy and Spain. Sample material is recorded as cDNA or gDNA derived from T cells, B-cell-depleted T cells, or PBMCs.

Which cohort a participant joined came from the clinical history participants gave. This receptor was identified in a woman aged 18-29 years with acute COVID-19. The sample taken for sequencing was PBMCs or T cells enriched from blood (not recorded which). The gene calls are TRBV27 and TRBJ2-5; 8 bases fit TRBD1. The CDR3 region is CASSIKTGDEETQYF. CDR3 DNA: TGTGCCAGCAGTATCAAGACAGGGGATGAAGAGACCCAGTACTTC.